These T cell receptor beta chains were read from a single sample in a study of identical twins. TCRdb re-derived calls from the 5' RACE reads in MiXCR, one entry per CDR3 protein. The repertoire holds roughly 690,000 distinct CDR3 sequences, with 5.5% to 7.5% as singletons. Material for sequencing was naive T cells sorted from blood. These receptors were obtained from a man younger than 30 in good health. The CDR3 runs from the conserved cysteine through the conserved F or W. A D gene is named only where the DNA matches it firmly. Some rows have no size entry. The others give once, few or many, or a class for an expanded clone.

j_gene	v_gene	abundance	d_gene	CDR3aa	CDR3nt
TRBJ2-5	TRBV3-1	.	TRBD1	CGSSPKTGTGPTQYF	TGTGGCAGCAGCCCTAAAACCGGGACAGGCCCGACCCAGTACTTC
TRBJ2-3	TRBV7-9	.	.	CASSLFREAIDTQYF	TGTGCCAGCAGCTTATTTCGCGAAGCAATAGATACGCAGTATTTT
TRBJ2-7	TRBV5-1	many	.	CASSWGTVSSYEQYF	TGCGCCAGCAGCTGGGGGACGGTAAGCTCCTACGAGCAGTACTTC
TRBJ1-5	TRBV5-1	many	.	CASSLERWSPNQPQHF	TGCGCCAGCAGCCTAGAAAGGTGGTCCCCCAATCAGCCCCAGCATTTT
TRBJ1-4	TRBV7-9	few	.	CASSWMEANEKLFF	TGTGCCAGCAGCTGGATGGAAGCTAATGAAAAACTGTTTTTT
TRBJ1-5	TRBV6-2/TRBV6-3	few	.	CASSYSRGIGGVGVTQHF	TGTGCCAGCAGTTACTCGAGAGGAATTGGAGGGGTTGGAGTGACCCAGCATTTT
TRBJ1-4	TRBV24-1	.	.	CATSDQGGSGEKLFF	TGTGCCACCAGCGATCAAGGGGGTAGCGGTGAAAAACTGTTTTTT
TRBJ1-1	TRBV7-9	.	.	CASSSMGGARTEAFF	TGTGCCAGCAGCTCTATGGGGGGGGCGCGGACTGAAGCTTTCTTT
TRBJ1-6	TRBV20-1	many	.	CSARGPYNSPLHF	TGCAGTGCGAGGGGTCCCTATAATTCACCCCTCCACTTT
TRBJ1-4	TRBV7-2	many	.	CASSLSRPGNEKLFF	TGTGCCAGCAGCTTATCTAGGCCCGGGAATGAAAAACTGTTTTTT
TRBJ2-7	TRBV27	few	TRBD2	CASSLYSGGNPYEQYF	TGTGCCAGCAGCCTTTATAGCGGGGGAAACCCTTACGAGCAGTACTTC
TRBJ2-1	TRBV11-2	few	TRBD2	CASRDFSGRRGNEQFF	TGTGCCAGCAGGGATTTTAGCGGGAGAAGGGGGAATGAGCAGTTCTTC